Each of the 13 T cell receptor beta chains below was sequenced from the same sample in a study of sequential checkpoint blockade in melanoma. Assay used: immunoSEQ multiplex PCR; TCRdb lists only in-frame clones, some missing. Here the sample spans about 22,000 clones, over 75% being singletons. Treatment: randomized to nivolumab then ipilimumab (arm A) or the reverse (arm B). Sequencing used CD8+ T cells sorted from blood (inferred from file names), obtained from a patient given nivolumab and ipilimumab in sequence. These receptor sequences come from a human donor with melanoma.

CDR3 residues: CASSQGWDMRDEQYF. CDR3 sequence (DNA): TGCGCCAGCAGCCAAGGGTGGGATATGAGGGACGAGCAGTACTTC. This chain uses TRBV4-1 with TRBJ2-7, with D possibly TRBD2 on 5 matching bases. From germline, CDR1 is MGHRA and CDR2 YSYEKL. CDR3 size: 15 residues. V was trimmed by 1 base and J by 5 bases, leaving 15 bases between them.

J is TRBJ2-1 and V is TRBV10-1; 7 bases are shared with TRBD1. Germline V gene sequence: CDR1 WNHNN, CDR2 SYGVQD (reference sequence). Germline trimming cut 2 bases from V and 7 bases from J; bases unmatched to any gene: 5. This CDR3 is 14 amino acids long. CDR3 sequence: CASSETGAENEQFF. In DNA, the CDR3 is TGCGCCAGCAGTGAGACAGGGGCTGAAAATGAGCAGTTCTTC.

This clone was counted between two and nine times. V and J are TRBV7-9 and TRBJ1-2; weak D call: TRBD1 (6 bases). The germline V gene encodes CDR1 SEHNR and CDR2 FQNEAQ (reference sequence). The CDR3 extends over 13 amino acids. Trimming left V 5 bases short and J 4 bases short, with 11 bases between. The CDR3 bases are TGTGCCAGCAGCGGGCAGGGGCCCTATGGCTACACCTTC. It codes for CASSGQGPYGYTF.

V is TRBV9 and J is TRBJ2-7; TRBD1 matches 9 bases. V lost 3 bases and J lost 3; bases outside the gene matches: 1. Germline assignment: CDR1 SGDLS and CDR2 YYNGEE. The CDR3 contains 13 residues. CDR3 protein: CASSEGQGYEQYF. For the CDR3, the DNA is TGTGCCAGCAGCGAGGGACAGGGCTACGAGCAGTACTTC.

The chain is built from TRBV10-1 and TRBJ2-3; no clear D. V gave up 3 bases and J gave up 0 bases, with 13 bases separating them. The CDR3 covers 16 residues. CDR1 WNHNN and CDR2 SYGVQD come from the germline V gene (reference sequence). CDR3 sequence: CASSDPEAESTDTQYF. CDR3 in DNA: TGCGCCAGCAGTGACCCCGAGGCGGAGAGCACAGATACGCAGTATTTT.

DNA for the CDR3: TGTGCCAGCTCACCACGACCGGGAGATGCTGGAAACACCATATATTTT. Protein: CASSPRPGDAGNTIYF. The chain recombines TRBV18 with TRBJ1-3, with D unresolved. Trimming removed 1 base from V and 2 bases from J, with 12 bases in between. Germline CDR1 is KGHSH and CDR2 is LQKENI. The CDR3 length is 16 residues.

The V gene is TRBV28, the J gene TRBJ1-1; D unresolved. V was pared by 2 bases and J by 5 bases, with 9 bases between. From germline, CDR1 is MDHEN and CDR2 SYDVKM. The CDR3 contains 13 residues. CDR3 in DNA: TGTGCCAGCAGTTTACGCGTTTGGACTGAAGCTTTCTTT. Translating gives CASSLRVWTEAFF.

The rearrangement uses TRBV27 and TRBJ2-5; TRBD2 might be the D (5 bases). V was cut by 5 bases and J by 5 bases, with 21 bases left in between. The CDR3 consists of 16 residues. Germline V gene lookup returns CDR1 MNHEY and CDR2 SMNVEV (reference sequence). CDR3 protein: CASSPRLVGGSETQYF. The CDR3 coding sequence is TGTGCCAGCAGTCCCCGGCTCGTTGGAGGAAGTGAGACCCAGTACTTC.

The chain carries TRBV4-3 and TRBJ1-4, with a possible D match to TRBD1 (5 bases). Germline V gene data show CDR1 as LGHNA and CDR2 as YSLEER. V lost 0 bases and J lost 7, with 12 bases in between. CDR3 length: 15 amino acids. The CDR3 DNA is TGCGCCAGCAGCCAAGACCGGGACTGGGGTGAAAAACTGTTTTTT. Protein: CASSQDRDWGEKLFF.

V and J are TRBV29-1 and TRBJ2-7; D possibly corresponds to TRBD1 (6 bases). Germline CDR1 reads SQVTM; CDR2 reads ANQGSEA. V lost 2 bases, J lost 3 bases, and 11 bases lay in between. This CDR3 region has 13 residues. The CDR3 DNA sequence: TGCAGCGTTGAAAGGGCAGGGGACTACGAGCAGTACTTC. Amino acid sequence: CSVERAGDYEQYF.

V gene TRBV6-1 combines with J gene TRBJ2-1; tentatively, D is TRBD1 (5 bases). Germline values: CDR1 MNHNS, CDR2 SASEGT. The CDR3 loop spans 16 amino acids. V was clipped by 1 base and J by 0 bases, with 10 bases between them. CDR3 sequence reads: CASSEVGAVSYNEQFF. CDR3 nucleotide sequence: TGTGCCAGCAGTGAAGTTGGGGCAGTCTCCTACAATGAGCAGTTCTTC.

This chain links TRBV27 with TRBJ2-7; TRBD2 aligns across 9 bases. Germline assignment: CDR1 MNHEY and CDR2 SMNVEV (reference sequence). This CDR3 contains 15 residues. The junction had 6 bases not matched to a gene; V was cut back by 4 bases and J by 2 bases. DNA of the CDR3: TGTGCCAGCAGTTCCTTAGCGGGGGTCCCCTACGAGCAGTACTTC. Translation: CASSSLAGVPYEQYF.

V is TRBV4-3 and J is TRBJ1-1; D perhaps matches TRBD1 (6 bases). This CDR3 contains 14 residues. Trimming took off 4 bases at V and 4 bases at J, with 13 bases between the two ends. From germline, CDR1 is LGHNA and CDR2 YSLEER. CDR3 nucleotides: TGCGCCAGCAGCCCAGATGGACAGCTCACTGAAGCTTTCTTT. Protein product: CASSPDGQLTEAFF.